The next 22 T cell receptor beta chains were all read from a single sample in a study of response to subunit inactivated influenza vaccine (dated by TCRdb to about 2018). Library creation used RT-PCR. TCRdb records Illumina HiSeq 2500 as the sequencer. TCRdb itself trimmed the public reads at Q25 with fastp, ran MiXCR and retained productive beta chains. Rows with a matching CDR3 protein are joined into one entry that keeps the most common DNA and genes. This sample has about 540,000 distinct CDR3 sequences in its table, and approximately 20% of those were observed once. Of the sample, 2.5% to 3% falls within the top ten clones. In addition, the sample was reused for a study of T cells expressing NK-cell markers. The second study's paper adds: TCR beta cDNA libraries were made by 5'RACE template switching that added a universal primer site and unique molecular identifiers.

The sequences come from CD4+ T cells sorted from PBMCs, collected 11 to 12 days after vaccination. Receptors were obtained from a man aged 45-65 years who received an inactivated influenza vaccine. Donor details come from another sample of the same person, matched by shared clones.

The V and J genes are TRBV5-1 and TRBJ1-5, with TRBD1 as a possible D gene (6 bases). CDR1 and CDR2 (germline): SGHRS, YFSETQ. The CDR3 runs 14 residues. V lost 3 bases and J lost 5, with 12 bases in between. CDR3 in amino acids: CASSSDSPDQPQHF. The CDR3 DNA sequence: TGCGCCAGCAGCTCGGACAGTCCCGATCAGCCCCAGCATTTT.

The V gene is TRBV20-1, the J gene TRBJ2-5; 11 nucleotides align to TRBD2. CDR1 is DFQATT and CDR2 is SNEGSKA in the germline V gene (reference sequence). The CDR3 has 14 amino acids. Trimming at V came to 6 bases and at J to 6 bases, leaving 9 bases not matched to a gene. The CDR3 DNA is TGCAGTGCGGAGACTAGCGGGGCCAGGAAGACCCAGTACTTC. Amino acids: CSAETSGARKTQYF.

CDR3 residues: CASSFFREADTQYF. The CDR3 DNA is TGTGCCAGCAGCTTTTTCCGGGAGGCAGATACGCAGTATTTT. The chain employs TRBV11-2 and TRBJ2-3; TRBD2 matches at 7 bases. Looked up from germline, CDR1 is SGHAT and CDR2 is FQNNGV. This CDR3 is 14 amino acids long. Trimming removed 3 bases from V and 4 bases from J; junction bases left unmatched: 4.

The V gene is TRBV7-8, the J gene TRBJ1-5; D call uncertain. Between the trimmed V and J ends, which lost 4 bases and 1 base, there was a span of 8 bases. The CDR3 spans 14 residues. The germline V gene has CDR1 SGHVS and CDR2 FQNEAQ. DNA for the CDR3: TGTGCCAGCAGCTCCGGTTGGAGCAATCAGCCCCAGCATTTT. This translates into CASSSGWSNQPQHF.

The CDR3 protein is CASSRQGSPLHF. The DNA for the CDR3 is TGTGCCAGCAGCCGACAGGGTTCACCCCTCCACTTT. The rearrangement uses TRBV3-1 and TRBJ1-6, with TRBD1 matching 7 bases. Germline CDR1 reads LGHDT; CDR2 reads YNNKEL (reference sequence). V gave up 4 bases and J gave up 9 bases; unmatched junction bases: 0. This CDR3 contains 12 residues.

This clonotype appeared a few times. This sequence joins TRBV29-1 and TRBJ2-7, with D possibly matching TRBD1 (6 bases). This CDR3 comprises 16 residues. Trimming stripped 2 bases from V and 0 bases from J, with 17 bases between. Per germline, CDR1 SQVTM and CDR2 ANQGSEA. The CDR3 nucleotides are TGCAGCGTTGAAACTGTAGAAGGACAGTCCTCCTACGAGCAGTACTTC. This encodes CSVETVEGQSSYEQYF.

The rearrangement uses TRBV20-1 and TRBJ2-2; D may be TRBD2 (5 bases). The CDR3 runs 14 residues. Germline values: CDR1 DFQATT, CDR2 SNEGSKA (reference sequence). V was cut by 2 bases and J by 6 bases, with 13 bases left in between. The CDR3 protein is CSARRGGSAGELFF. CDR3 DNA sequence: TGCAGTGCTAGACGGGGTGGGTCTGCCGGGGAGCTGTTTTTT.

CDR3 nucleotides: TGTGCCACCAGTGATTGGGATGGTACCCCAGATACGCAGTATTTT. It encodes CATSDWDGTPDTQYF. The rearrangement uses TRBV24-1 and TRBJ2-3, with D unclear. The germline V and J ends were trimmed by 2 bases and 4 bases, with 12 bases remaining between them. Germline assignment: CDR1 KGHDR and CDR2 SFDVKD. This CDR3 comprises 15 residues.

The table lists this clonotype with a few counts. The genes are TRBV4-2 and TRBJ2-2; 7 bases fit TRBD2. The CDR3 is made up of 19 amino acids. In germline, CDR1 is LGHNA, CDR2 YNFKEQ. V dropped 3 bases and J dropped 0; count of bases not matched to a gene: 13. CDR3 coding DNA: TGTGCCAGCAGCCAGCGCGCTAGCGGACTAGACGCGAACACCGGGGAGCTGTTTTTT. Translating it yields CASSQRASGLDANTGELFF.

This clonotype was detected only a few times. The chain has TRBV15 and TRBJ2-1, with 12 bases identical to TRBD2. Germline loops: CDR1 LNHNV, CDR2 YYDKDF (reference sequence). The trim removed 0 bases at V and 13 bases at J, leaving 7 bases unmatched. The CDR3 consists of 15 residues. As DNA, the CDR3 is TGTGCCACCAGCAGAGATATACTAGCGGGGGGACAACAGTTCTTC. This sequence encodes CATSRDILAGGQQFF.

This clonotype was observed a few times. The V and J genes are TRBV7-2 and TRBJ1-2; TRBD1 aligns across 7 bases. V was pared by 5 bases and J by 4 bases, with 7 bases of the junction left unmatched. This CDR3 comprises 14 residues. Looked up from germline, CDR1 is SGHTA and CDR2 is FQGNSA. This CDR3 reads CASSNRQGGYGYTF. CDR3 nucleotide sequence: TGTGCCAGCAGCAATCGACAGGGCGGCTATGGCTACACCTTC.

There are a few counts of this clonotype. The V call is TRBV15, the J call TRBJ2-5, with D perhaps matching TRBD1 (6 bases). The CDR3 consists of 14 residues. V was shortened by 4 bases and J by 2 bases, with 11 bases between the two germline ends. Looked up from germline, CDR1 is LNHNV and CDR2 is YYDKDF (reference sequence). CDR3 region: CATSNGTYQETQYF. The CDR3 DNA reads as TGTGCCACCAGCAATGGGACATATCAAGAGACCCAGTACTTC.

V usage is TRBV6-2 or TRBV6-3 and J usage is TRBJ2-1; 11 bases are a match to TRBD2. The ends lost 8 bases at V and 4 bases at J; junction bases unmatched: 13. CDR3 length: 17 amino acids. In germline, CDR1 is MNHEY, CDR2 SVGEGT. The CDR3: CASYHRSGTSGYNEQFF. The CDR3, as DNA: TGTGCCAGCTACCACCGAAGCGGGACTAGCGGATACAATGAGCAGTTCTTC.

This clonotype was recorded many times. The chain recombines TRBV5-1 with TRBJ1-2; 7 bases align to TRBD1. The CDR3 runs to 14 residues. J was trimmed by 2 bases and V by 4 bases; bases with no gene match: 5. The germline V gene encodes CDR1 SGHRS and CDR2 YFSETQ. This chain's CDR3 is CASSDGTVNYGYTF. CDR3 DNA: TGCGCCAGCAGCGATGGGACAGTCAACTATGGCTACACCTTC. Looking up the rest from reference TRBV5-1 and TRBJ1-2 gives the full variable domain: KAGVTQTPRYLIKTRGQQVTLSCSPISGHRSVSWYQQTPGQGLQFLFEYFSETQRNKGNFPGRFSGRQFSNSRSEMNVSTLELGDSALYLCASSDGTVNYGYTFGSGTRLTVV.

The chain uses TRBV5-1 and TRBJ1-2, with 8 bases lining up with TRBD1. The CDR3 is 14 residues long. Germline loops: CDR1 SGHRS, CDR2 YFSETQ. The ends lost 6 bases at V and 1 base at J; junction bases unmatched: 5. CDR3 sequence (DNA): TGCGCCAGCACGACAGGGGCTCTTAACTATGGCTACACCTTC. Translated: CASTTGALNYGYTF.

This clonotype has only a few counts. This rearrangement joins TRBV12-3 or TRBV12-4 to TRBJ1-1; D remains unclear. Trimming removed 5 bases from V and 4 bases from J, with 8 bases in between. The CDR3 is 12 residues long. DNA for the CDR3: TGTGCCAGCAGTGGGTTCGGCACTGAAGCTTTCTTT. This gives the protein CASSGFGTEAFF.

Many counts were recorded for this clonotype. This chain's CDR3 is CASSQGATRAYGELFF. CDR3 nucleotides: TGTGCCAGCAGCCAAGGTGCGACGCGCGCATACGGGGAGCTGTTTTTT. The chain has TRBV14 and TRBJ2-2; D is unclear. The CDR3 runs 16 residues. The V gene lost 1 base and the J gene lost 7 bases, with 16 bases spanning the gap. The germline CDR1 and CDR2 sequences are SGHDN and FVKESK.

This clonotype has only a few counts. This chain joins TRBV11-1 and TRBJ2-2, with D uncertain. CDR1 is SGHAT and CDR2 is FQDESV in the germline V gene (reference sequence). Trimming pared 5 bases from V and 1 base from J, leaving 11 bases between. CDR3 length equals 15 residues. This chain's CDR3 is CASSHLRKNTGELFF. The CDR3 DNA follows: TGTGCCAGCAGCCACCTCCGCAAGAACACCGGGGAGCTGTTTTTT. Full variable domain (remainder filled in from reference TRBV11-1 and TRBJ2-2): EAEVAQSPRYKITEKSQAVAFWCDPISGHATLYWYRQILGQGPELLVQFQDESVVDDSQLPKDRFSAERLKGVDSTLKIQPAELGDSAMYLCASSHLRKNTGELFFGEGSRLTVL.

There are a few counts of this clonotype. V usage is TRBV20-1 and J usage is TRBJ1-5; 9 nucleotides agree with TRBD1. V gave up 6 bases and J gave up 6 bases; unmatched junction bases: 12. This CDR3 contains 15 residues. The germline gives CDR1 DFQATT, CDR2 SNEGSKA (reference sequence). In DNA form, the CDR3 reads TGCAGTGCCAAAACAGGGGGCGCAATTGGTCAGCCCCAGCATTTT. Amino acids: CSAKTGGAIGQPQHF.

This clonotype was counted a few times. The chain couples TRBV15 to TRBJ1-5; 8 nucleotides align to TRBD1. With 3 bases clipped from V and 7 bases from J, the junction kept 5 bases outside the gene matches. The CDR3 loop spans 14 amino acids. Per germline, CDR1 LNHNV and CDR2 YYDKDF (reference sequence). The CDR3 DNA is TGTGCCACCAGCAGGGACAGGGTGAGACAGCCCCAGCATTTT. This translates into CATSRDRVRQPQHF. The variable domain in full, with the rest retrieved from reference TRBV15 and TRBJ1-5, is DAMVIQNPRYQVTQFGKPVTLSCSQTLNHNVMYWYQQKSSQAPKLLFHYYDKDFNNEADTPDNFQSRRPNTSFCFLDIRSPGLGDTAMYLCATSRDRVRQPQHFGDGTRLSIL.

The J gene is TRBJ1-4, the V gene TRBV24-1; D is possibly TRBD1 (6 bases). V was shortened by 2 bases and J by 7 bases, with 10 bases between the two germline ends. Per germline, CDR1 KGHDR and CDR2 SFDVKD. The CDR3 is 14 amino acids. The CDR3 nucleotides are TGTGCCACCAGTGATTCCGGGGGCAGTGAAAAACTGTTTTTT. This sequence encodes CATSDSGGSEKLFF.

The chain couples TRBV19 to TRBJ1-1; a possible D gene is TRBD1 (5 bases). CDR3 size: 14 residues. V was clipped by 6 bases and J by 1 base, with 12 bases between them. Germline V lookup: CDR1 LNHDA, CDR2 SQIVND (reference sequence). The CDR3 sequence is CASSPLGQNTEAFF. CDR3 DNA: TGTGCCAGTAGCCCCCTGGGGCAGAACACTGAAGCTTTCTTT.